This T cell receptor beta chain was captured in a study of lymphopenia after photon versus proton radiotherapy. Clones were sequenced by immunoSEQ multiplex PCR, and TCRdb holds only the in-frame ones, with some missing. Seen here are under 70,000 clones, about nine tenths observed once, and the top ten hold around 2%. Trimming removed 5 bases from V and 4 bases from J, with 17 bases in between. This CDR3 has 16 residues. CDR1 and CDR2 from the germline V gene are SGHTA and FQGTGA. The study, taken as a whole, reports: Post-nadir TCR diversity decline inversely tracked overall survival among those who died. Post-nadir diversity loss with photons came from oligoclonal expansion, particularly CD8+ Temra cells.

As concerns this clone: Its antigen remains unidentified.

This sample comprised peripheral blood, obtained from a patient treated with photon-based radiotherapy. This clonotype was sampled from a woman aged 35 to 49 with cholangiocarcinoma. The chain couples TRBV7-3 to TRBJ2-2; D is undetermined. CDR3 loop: CASSTDAPRGTGELFF. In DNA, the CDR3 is TGTGCCAGCAGCACGGACGCCCCACGCGGCACCGGGGAGCTGTTTTTT.